The source of this T cell receptor (beta chain) is a study of T cells in women clearing cervical HPV infection (dated by TCRdb to about 2018). For the wider study: The cases were under 30 women with histologically confirmed HPV16-related CIN3 or worse, and 2 of these cases were invasive cancers. The 20 to 25 controls were women who cleared a single incident HPV16 infection within 12 months without developing precancer or cancer. Blood from cases was collected at the visit at which the lesion was first identified, whereas blood from controls was collected once infection was no longer detected. For cases, the median interval between lesion detection and blood sampling was about 150 days, with an interquartile range of about 85 to 220 days. Since HLA typing was available for only a few women, HLA type could not be ruled out as a confounder. This exploratory proof-of-principle case-control study, nested within the Guanacaste HPV Natural History Study in Costa Rica, compared TCR repertoires among women with different cervical HPV16 outcomes. Cases and controls were matched on year of sample collection and on age within five years. Cases had a median age of almost 35 years and controls had a median age of about 37, with no significant differences in baseline characteristics. In the parent cohort, some 10,000 women aged 18 or older were enrolled in Guanacaste, Costa Rica, during about 1993 to 1995 and then followed for less than 8 years. Quality controls consisted of five blinded duplicates per group, for a total of some 60 samples made up of some 50 participants and some 10 replicates.

The CDR3 runs 13 residues from the cysteine to the phenylalanine. The CDR3 was read in part: 30 bases, with the frame set at base 1. Based on the germline V gene, the CDR1 and CDR2 sequences are SNHLY and FYNNEI. Relative to germline, V is missing 6 bases and J is missing 6 bases, with 4 bases of the junction outside any gene match. As for this clone: Which antigen it targets is not known. The CDR3 extends 3 residues past the end of the read, so its final part is completed from the germline J gene.

Using the immunoSEQ assay, multiplex PCR amplified TCR beta CDR3 regions from an average of 1200 ng of genomic DNA per sample. The assay corrected primer bias using a complete synthetic TCR repertoire to establish an amplification baseline. Amplicons were sequenced on the Illumina platform. Under the source paper's analysis protocol: Sequences were error-corrected by clustering with frequency ratios and a modified nearest-neighbor algorithm, then analyzed in the immunoSEQ Analyzer with IMGT gene definitions. At each rarefaction depth, TCR richness and evenness were averaged across 20 rarefaction repeats, and samples with fewer sequences than that depth were excluded. Wilcoxon rank sum tests with FDR correction were used to compare relative abundances of V, D and J genes between the groups. For the blinded duplicates, the intraclass correlation was roughly 96% for TCR richness and averaged about 81% across more than 60 gene segments. TCRdb stores this immuneACCESS table with in-frame sequences only. Part of the clones is absent; in the studies checked, under half of the shortfall reflects unresolved V genes, and no reason is known for the rest. V and J calls and clone size follow that table, whereas D and trimming were derived from the DNA. Per the sample table, the count is roughly 34,000 clones. The ten largest clones capture about 7.7% of the sample.

The paper's findings and limits, for the study overall: Across sequencing depths, CIN3+ cases showed significantly higher TCR repertoire richness than controls, but evenness did not differ between the groups. Cases had lower TRBV6-7 relative abundance than controls (approximately 0.1% versus 0.16%; Bonferroni P = 0.0008). Random forest classifiers that combined richness and V gene abundances separated cases from controls with an estimated AUC of under 0.85. Because T-cell numbers per sample were unknown, differences in richness could reflect varying T-cell content rather than repertoire biology. The cross-sectional design could not show whether the associations came before the infection or were a result of it, and neither effector/memory subsets nor HPV-specific T cells were isolated.

Every participant had a single incident cervical HPV16 infection, and women with prevalent HPV16 infections were excluded. Cervical HPV DNA was detected with MY09/MY11 PCR, and genotyping was done by dot-blot hybridization. Fifteen mL of heparinized blood was centrifuged, after which the buffy coat was aliquoted, frozen at -30 degrees C, and then stored at -80 degrees C. Genomic DNA was extracted from buffy coat specimens using QIAGEN kits. The sequence derives from a woman aged 18 to 75 with a cervical HPV16 infection that either progressed to CIN3+ or cleared (not recorded which). The source material was blood buffy coat. The sequence is built from TRBV2 and TRBJ1-5, with 8 junctional bases fitting TRBD1. CDR3 DNA, as far as it was read: TGTGCCAGCAGGCAGGGGGCGGTTCAGCCC. Its product reads: CASRQGAVQP. The full CDR3 sequence reads CASRQGAVQPQHF.